Shown below are 24 T cell receptor beta chains from a single sample sequenced in a study of memory CD4+ T cells and cytomegalovirus serostatus. The sort gate was single viable CD3+CD4+CD8-CD45RO+ cells for memory CD4+ T cells. Profiling relied on immunoSEQ multiplex PCR, and the TCRdb table lists in-frame clones only, not all of them. This table has approximately 40,000 clones, around 76% appearing once. The sequencing sample was made of memory CD4+ T cells from blood. The receptor set was obtained from an adult in good health and CMV-seronegative.

Notes on this clone: Germline is not matched at one junction end, which may reflect a read error. This sequence joins TRBV7-3 and TRBJ2-3; D is perhaps TRBD2 (5 bases). Germline values: CDR1 SGHTA, CDR2 FQGTGA. This CDR3 is 15 amino acids long. CDR3 nucleotides: TGTGCCAGCAGGTTAATGTCGGGATCTGGGGATACGCAGTATTTT. This translates into CASRLMSGSGDTQYF.

The CDR3 region has the DNA TGTGCCAGCAGCCGAGGGACAGGGGGGCCCCACGAGCAGTACTTC. It specifies CASSRGTGGPHEQYF. V and J are TRBV5-4 and TRBJ2-7, with 11 bases identical to TRBD1. Germline-derived CDR1 and CDR2 are SGHNT and YYREEE (reference sequence). The CDR3 length is 15 residues. V lost 4 bases, J lost 5 bases, and 8 bases stayed unmatched.

The sample holds one count of this clone. The J gene is TRBJ2-5, the V gene TRBV28; 7 bases are shared with TRBD1. V shed 3 bases and J 5 bases; nucleotides not matched to a gene: 6. The CDR3 length is 14 residues. CDR1 and CDR2 (germline): MDHEN, SYDVKM. The CDR3 is CASSFHRGGETQYF. The DNA of the CDR3 is TGTGCCAGCAGTTTCCACAGGGGCGGGGAGACCCAGTACTTC.

The J gene is TRBJ1-6, the V gene TRBV4-2; TRBD1 agrees at 8 bases. The J segment lost 10 bases and the V segment lost 0 bases, leaving 5 bases of the junction unmatched. Germline assignment: CDR1 LGHNA and CDR2 YNFKEQ. The CDR3 runs to 15 residues. The CDR3 DNA is TGTGCCAGCAGCCAAGATCGGACAGGGACCTCACCCCTCCACTTT. Translating gives CASSQDRTGTSPLHF.

This chain uses TRBV7-2 with TRBJ1-6; TRBD1 aligns across 7 bases. V was pared by 5 bases and J by 8 bases, with 6 bases of the junction left unmatched. In germline, CDR1 is SGHTA, CDR2 FQGNSA. This CDR3 region has 14 residues. The CDR3 here is CASSDRVGDSPLHF. CDR3 coding DNA: TGTGCCAGCAGCGACAGGGTTGGGGATTCACCCCTCCACTTT.

This clone was seen more than once but under ten times. V gene TRBV18 combines with J gene TRBJ1-3, with 8 nucleotides matching TRBD1. CDR3 length equals 15 residues. V dropped 3 bases and J dropped 2; count of bases not matched to a gene: 3. Germline loops: CDR1 KGHSH, CDR2 LQKENI. CDR3 sequence reads: CASSPDRGTGNTIYF. CDR3 bases: TGTGCCAGCTCACCCGACAGGGGCACTGGAAACACCATATATTTT.

The J gene is TRBJ1-2, the V gene TRBV5-1; the D is unclear. The V gene's germline CDR1 is SGHRS and CDR2 YFSETQ. CDR3 length: 13 amino acids. Between the trimmed V and J ends, which lost 4 bases and 7 bases, there was a span of 14 bases. The CDR3 protein is CASSPDGVGGYTF. In nucleotides, the CDR3 is TGCGCCAGCAGCCCGGACGGTGTCGGTGGCTACACCTTC.

The rearrangement links TRBV29-1 to TRBJ1-1; D is unresolved. The CDR3 has 15 amino acids. Between the trimmed V and J ends, which lost 6 bases and 0 bases, there was a span of 17 bases. Germline CDR1 is SQVTM and CDR2 is ANQGSEA. CDR3 residues: CSVAGGWAMNTEAFF. CDR3 nucleotide sequence: TGCAGCGTGGCGGGCGGGTGGGCCATGAACACTGAAGCTTTCTTT. Combining the CDR3 with reference TRBV29-1 and TRBJ1-1 gives the whole variable domain SAVISQKPSRDICQRGTSLTIQCQVDSQVTMMFWYRQQPGQSLTLIATANQGSEATYESGFVIDKFPISRPNLTFSTLTVSNMSPEDSSIYLCSVAGGWAMNTEAFFGQGTRLTVV.

The V call is TRBV30, the J call TRBJ2-5; D is uncertain. V was shortened by 2 bases and J by 7 bases, with 14 bases between the two germline ends. CDR3 length: 13 amino acids. Germline CDR1 GTSNPN, CDR2 SVGIG (reference sequence). CDR3 in amino acids: CAWSKDGPGTQYF. CDR3 DNA sequence: TGTGCCTGGAGTAAGGATGGGCCTGGGACCCAGTACTTC.

V and J are TRBV11-1 and TRBJ2-1; weak D call: TRBD1 (6 bases). The CDR3 extends over 12 amino acids. Germline loops: CDR1 SGHAT, CDR2 FQDESV (reference sequence). V was shortened by 5 bases and J by 11 bases, with 13 bases between the two germline ends. CDR3 protein: CASSPDRRKQFF. In DNA, the CDR3 is TGTGCCAGCAGCCCGGACAGACGCAAGCAGTTCTTC.

The rearrangement uses TRBV6-6 and TRBJ1-6; no reliable D call. CDR1 and CDR2 from the germline V gene are MNHNY and SVGAGI (reference sequence). This CDR3 is 12 amino acids long. Between the trimmed V and J ends, which lost 6 bases and 10 bases, there was a span of 10 bases. This chain's CDR3 is CASRDGDSPLHF. In DNA form, the CDR3 reads TGTGCCAGCAGGGACGGTGACTCACCCCTCCACTTT.

This chain joins TRBV15 and TRBJ2-4, with 7 nucleotides matching TRBD1. Germline V gene data show CDR1 as LNHNV and CDR2 as YYDKDF (reference sequence). The trim removed 0 bases at V and 6 bases at J, leaving 2 bases unmatched. The CDR3 consists of 14 residues. CDR3 sequence: CATSRDRGRNIQYF. The DNA of the CDR3 is TGTGCCACCAGCAGAGACAGGGGGAGAAACATTCAGTACTTC.

The chain recombines TRBV7-3 with TRBJ2-2; D unclear. The CDR3 has 12 residues. V was trimmed by 5 bases and J by 13 bases, leaving 14 bases between them. The germline gives CDR1 SGHTA, CDR2 FQGTGA. CDR3 residues: CASSPSPGVLFF. DNA for the CDR3: TGTGCCAGCAGCCCCAGTCCCGGTGTGCTGTTTTTT.

The rearrangement links TRBV19 to TRBJ2-7, with TRBD1 matching 10 bases. Germline V gene lookup returns CDR1 LNHDA and CDR2 SQIVND (reference sequence). The CDR3 spans 13 residues. J lost 4 bases, V lost 10 bases, and 7 bases had no gene match. CDR3 coding DNA: TGTGCCACCAGGGGGACAGGGGTTTACGAGCAGTACTTC. Protein product: CATRGTGVYEQYF.

By share, this clone counts as medium-sized (0.01 to 0.1%). The CDR3: CASGATGTGRTGELFF. For the CDR3, the DNA is TGTGCTAGTGGTGCCACCGGGACAGGGCGGACCGGGGAGCTGTTTTTT. V and J are TRBV12-5 and TRBJ2-2; TRBD1 aligns across 9 bases. Germline V gives CDR1 LGHNT, CDR2 FRNRAP. After removal of 5 bases from V and 5 bases from J, the junction contained 9 bases not matched to a gene. The CDR3 sequence is 16 residues long. Together with reference TRBV12-5 and TRBJ2-2, the CDR3 gives the full variable domain: DARVTQTPRHKVTEMGQEVTMRCQPILGHNTVFWYRQTMMQGLELLAYFRNRAPLDDSGMPKDRFSAEMPDATLATLKIQPSEPRDSAVYFCASGATGTGRTGELFFGEGSRLTVL.

The chain carries TRBV6-1 and TRBJ2-1; TRBD1 might be the D (7 bases). The V and J ends lost 6 bases and 5 bases respectively, with 17 bases between them. The CDR3 spans 15 residues. Germline V gene sequence: CDR1 MNHNS, CDR2 SASEGT. The CDR3 here is CASRYRGWEDNEQFF. CDR3 bases: TGTGCCAGCAGATACAGGGGTTGGGAGGACAATGAGCAGTTCTTC.

The J gene is TRBJ2-2, the V gene TRBV22-1; TRBD1 is the table's D call, not checked against the DNA. TRBV22-1 is reported as a pseudogene. The length of the CDR3 is 18 residues. The CDR3 DNA follows: TGTCCTGGGAGCGCACGTCGCGTTCACAGGACAAACACCGGGGAGCTGTTTTTT. Encoded protein: CPGSARRVHRTNTGELFF.

This chain connects TRBV6-1 to TRBJ1-2; 11 bases match TRBD1. With 6 bases clipped from V and 7 bases from J, the junction kept 7 bases outside the gene matches. The CDR3 covers 14 residues. Germline V gene sequence: CDR1 MNHNS, CDR2 SASEGT. The chain's CDR3 is CASRKTGTGGGYTF. As DNA, the CDR3 is TGTGCCAGCAGAAAAACCGGGACAGGGGGTGGCTACACCTTC.

This chain uses TRBV5-1 with TRBJ2-2; possible D gene TRBD2, 6 bases. The CDR3 has 17 residues. Germline CDR1 reads SGHRS; CDR2 reads YFSETQ. Deletions cut 0 bases from V and 4 bases from J, with 16 bases between. CDR3 sequence reads: CASSLDSGVSRTGELFF. The CDR3 region has the DNA TGCGCCAGCAGCTTGGATTCGGGGGTTTCGCGCACCGGGGAGCTGTTTTTT.

The chain is built from TRBV5-1 and TRBJ1-1; D possibly corresponds to TRBD1 (6 bases). Germline CDR1 and CDR2: SGHRS and YFSETQ. The CDR3 is 15 amino acids. The V gene lost 2 bases and the J gene lost 5 bases, with 16 bases spanning the gap. The CDR3 is CASSFGGQWETEAFF. The CDR3, as DNA: TGCGCCAGCAGCTTTGGGGGGCAGTGGGAGACTGAAGCTTTCTTT.

This sequence joins TRBV6-5 and TRBJ2-7; TRBD2 matches 9 bases. V trimming: 4 bases; J trimming: 3 bases; junction bases outside the gene matches: 1. Germline values: CDR1 MNHEY, CDR2 SVGAGI. The CDR3 covers 13 residues. The CDR3: CASSLLAGYEQYF. CDR3 sequence (DNA): TGTGCCAGCAGTTTACTAGCGGGCTACGAGCAGTACTTC.

V and J are TRBV2 and TRBJ1-6; maybe TRBD1 (6 bases). CDR1 SNHLY and CDR2 FYNNEI come from the germline V gene. Trimming cost V 4 bases and J 5 bases, with 9 bases left between them. This CDR3 has 14 amino acids. The CDR3 reads CASSAAGDNSPLHF. CDR3 DNA: TGTGCCAGCAGTGCCGCAGGGGATAATTCACCCCTCCACTTT.

This rearrangement joins TRBV28 to TRBJ1-4; D unresolved. Germline CDR1 MDHEN, CDR2 SYDVKM. This CDR3 spans 15 amino acids. V was shortened by 5 bases and J by 2 bases, with 12 bases between the two germline ends. The CDR3 nucleotides read TGTGCCAGCAGTCCCCCGCCTGGGACTAATGAAAAACTGTTTTTT. It translates to CASSPPPGTNEKLFF.

The genes are TRBV28 and TRBJ2-7; a weak D match, TRBD2 (6 bases). From germline, CDR1 is MDHEN and CDR2 SYDVKM. The CDR3 runs to 16 residues. V gave up 3 bases and J gave up 1 base, with 16 bases separating them. CDR3 residues: CASSLHASVGSYEQYF. CDR3 in DNA: TGTGCCAGCAGTTTGCACGCTAGCGTCGGTTCCTACGAGCAGTACTTC.